This T cell receptor (beta chain) was obtained from a study of neurological immune-mediated disorders. The V and J ends lost 0 bases and 6 bases, in that order; junction bases with no gene match: 10. The CDR3 totals 16 residues. Germline values: CDR1 DFQATT, CDR2 SNEGSKA (reference sequence). This clonotype was found many times. The cDNA came from 5'RACE with 10-nucleotide random UMIs. TCRdb used MiXCR to reprocess the 5' RACE reads, holding one entry per CDR3 protein. The sample shows 45,000 to 65,000 distinct CDR3 sequences, over 3% of them seen only once. The V call is TRBV20-1, the J call TRBJ2-2, with 7 bases fitting TRBD1. Sample: PBMCs. The clonotype was recovered from a middle-aged man with multiple sclerosis. CDR3 sequence reads: CSARDPLRGGPGELFF. The DNA of the CDR3 is TGCAGTGCTAGAGATCCGTTAAGAGGGGGCCCCGGGGAGCTGTTTTTT.